This T cell receptor (beta chain) was captured in a study of T cells in localized non-small cell lung cancer. Regarding the study as a whole: Out of the top 100 tumor clones, a median approximately 57 were seen in adjacent lung. The highest T cell clonality was in uninvolved adjacent lung, above tumor. In the blood, greater T cell density corresponded to longer overall survival. The study sequenced only one region of the tumor. As a result, intratumor heterogeneity could not be excluded and remains possible.

Method: immunoSEQ multiplex PCR; TCRdb's copy keeps in-frame clones and lacks some. The table includes tens of thousands of clones, around 80% detected once. In germline, CDR1 is SGHRS, CDR2 YFSETQ. The CDR3 is 14 amino acids. Trimming took 4 bases from V and 1 from J; bases not matched to a gene: 5. Concerning this clone: Its antigen is undetermined.

The receptor was isolated from a male donor at least 60 years old with stage III squamous cell lung carcinoma. This sample comprised peripheral blood, obtained before any cancer treatment. This chain links TRBV5-1 with TRBJ2-7, with 7 bases matching TRBD1. The CDR3 DNA follows: TGCGCCAGCAGCCGGGACAGCACTTCCTACGAGCAGTACTTC. Translating gives CASSRDSTSYEQYF.